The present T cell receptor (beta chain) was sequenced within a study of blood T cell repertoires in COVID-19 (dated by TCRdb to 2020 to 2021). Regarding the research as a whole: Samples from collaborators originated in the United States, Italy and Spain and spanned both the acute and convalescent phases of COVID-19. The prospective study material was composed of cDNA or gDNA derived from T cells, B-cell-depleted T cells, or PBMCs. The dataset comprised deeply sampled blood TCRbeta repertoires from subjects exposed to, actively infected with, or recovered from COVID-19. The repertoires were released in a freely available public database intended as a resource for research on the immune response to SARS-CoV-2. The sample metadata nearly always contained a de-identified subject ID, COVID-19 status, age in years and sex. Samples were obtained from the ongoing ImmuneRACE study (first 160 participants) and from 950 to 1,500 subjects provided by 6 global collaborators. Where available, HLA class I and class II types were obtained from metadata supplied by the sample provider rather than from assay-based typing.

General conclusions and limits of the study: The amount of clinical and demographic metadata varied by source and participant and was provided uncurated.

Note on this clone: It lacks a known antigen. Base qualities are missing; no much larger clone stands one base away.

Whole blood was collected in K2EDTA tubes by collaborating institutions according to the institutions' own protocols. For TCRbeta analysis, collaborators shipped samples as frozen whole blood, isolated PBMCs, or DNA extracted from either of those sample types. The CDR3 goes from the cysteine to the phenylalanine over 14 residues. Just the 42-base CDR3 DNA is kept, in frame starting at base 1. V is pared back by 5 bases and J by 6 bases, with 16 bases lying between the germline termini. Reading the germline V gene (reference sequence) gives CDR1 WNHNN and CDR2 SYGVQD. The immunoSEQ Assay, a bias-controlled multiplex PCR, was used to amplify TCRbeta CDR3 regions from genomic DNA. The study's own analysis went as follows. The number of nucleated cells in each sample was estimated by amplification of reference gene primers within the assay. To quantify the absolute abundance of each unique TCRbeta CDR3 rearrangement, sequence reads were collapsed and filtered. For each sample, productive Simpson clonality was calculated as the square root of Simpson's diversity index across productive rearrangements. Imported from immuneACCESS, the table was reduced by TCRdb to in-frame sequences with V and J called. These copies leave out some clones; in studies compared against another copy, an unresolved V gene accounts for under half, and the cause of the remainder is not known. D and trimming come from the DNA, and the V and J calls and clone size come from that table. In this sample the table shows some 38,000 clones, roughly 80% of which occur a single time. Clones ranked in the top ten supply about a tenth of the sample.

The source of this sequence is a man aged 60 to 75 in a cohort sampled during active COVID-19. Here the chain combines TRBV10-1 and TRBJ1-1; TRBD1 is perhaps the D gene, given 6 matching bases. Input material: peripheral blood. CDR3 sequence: CASSSTGTGAEAFF. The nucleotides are TGCGCCAGCAGTTCTACAGGGACGGGCGCTGAAGCTTTCTTT.